This is a list of T cell receptor beta chains from one sample in a study of T cells in Graves' hyperthyroidism and ophthalmopathy. Each CDR3 protein gets one entry after TCRdb re-called the multiplex PCR reads with MiXCR. The table shows under 400,000 distinct CDR3 sequences, with approximately 16% occurring only once. The source material was blood. Receptor source: a man aged 25 to 40 with Graves' hyperthyroidism. The CDR3 runs from the conserved cysteine through the conserved F or W. D genes are given only for firm matches. Some rows have no size entry. The others give once, few or many, or a class for an expanded clone.

j_gene: TRBJ1-5; v_gene: TRBV5-1; abundance: many; d_gene: -; CDR3nt: TGCGCCAGCAGCTCCCGGGGCGATAGCAATCAGCCCCAGCATTTT; CDR3aa: CASSSRGDSNQPQHF
j_gene: TRBJ2-2; v_gene: TRBV6-1; abundance: -; d_gene: -; CDR3nt: TGTGCCAGCAGGGCCCCGGGGGCCGGCGGGGAGCTGTTTTTT; CDR3aa: CASRAPGAGGELFF
j_gene: TRBJ1-1; v_gene: TRBV5-8; abundance: many; d_gene: -; CDR3nt: TGTGCCAGCAGCTTGGCCGAGGGAAGGACTGAAGCTTTCTTT; CDR3aa: CASSLAEGRTEAFF
j_gene: TRBJ2-7; v_gene: TRBV7-9; abundance: -; d_gene: -; CDR3nt: TGTGCCAGCAGCTTAAATGGTCGGACAGAGCGGCACGAGCAGTACTTC; CDR3aa: CASSLNGRTERHEQYF
j_gene: TRBJ2-7; v_gene: TRBV5-1; abundance: few; d_gene: TRBD1; CDR3nt: TGCGCCAGCAGCTTGGCCTCACAGACAGGGAATTACGAGCAGTACTTC; CDR3aa: CASSLASQTGNYEQYF
j_gene: TRBJ1-2; v_gene: TRBV9; abundance: -; d_gene: -; CDR3nt: TGTGCCAGCAGCGTCGATGGCTCTGGGTATGGCTACACCTTC; CDR3aa: CASSVDGSGYGYTF
j_gene: TRBJ2-7; v_gene: TRBV3-1; abundance: few; d_gene: -; CDR3nt: TGTGCCAGCAGCCAAGACTTCCACGAGCAGTACTTC; CDR3aa: CASSQDFHEQYF
j_gene: TRBJ2-7; v_gene: TRBV2; abundance: -; d_gene: TRBD2; CDR3nt: TGTGCCAGCAGGCCGGGACTAGCGGGTGACGAGCAGTACTTC; CDR3aa: CASRPGLAGDEQYF
j_gene: TRBJ2-3; v_gene: TRBV19; abundance: few; d_gene: -; CDR3nt: TGTGCCAGTAGTATGGACGGATTCGGCACAGATACGCAGTATTTT; CDR3aa: CASSMDGFGTDTQYF
j_gene: TRBJ2-3; v_gene: TRBV9; abundance: few; d_gene: TRBD2; CDR3nt: TGTGCCAGCAGCGCCGAGGGGGGGACTAGCGGGAGTACAGATACGCAGTATTTT; CDR3aa: CASSAEGGTSGSTDTQYF
j_gene: TRBJ2-2; v_gene: TRBV12-5; abundance: few; d_gene: -; CDR3nt: TGTGCTAGTGGTTTGGTTAGGCAAAACACCGGGGAGCTGTTTTTT; CDR3aa: CASGLVRQNTGELFF
j_gene: TRBJ1-1; v_gene: TRBV5-1; abundance: -; d_gene: TRBD1; CDR3nt: TGCGCCAGCAGCTGGGCAGGGACAGGGAACACTGAAGCTTTCTTT; CDR3aa: CASSWAGTGNTEAFF
j_gene: TRBJ2-5; v_gene: TRBV20-1; abundance: -; d_gene: -; CDR3nt: TGCAGTGCTAGAGATCCGAGGCAAGAGACCCAGTACTTC; CDR3aa: CSARDPRQETQYF